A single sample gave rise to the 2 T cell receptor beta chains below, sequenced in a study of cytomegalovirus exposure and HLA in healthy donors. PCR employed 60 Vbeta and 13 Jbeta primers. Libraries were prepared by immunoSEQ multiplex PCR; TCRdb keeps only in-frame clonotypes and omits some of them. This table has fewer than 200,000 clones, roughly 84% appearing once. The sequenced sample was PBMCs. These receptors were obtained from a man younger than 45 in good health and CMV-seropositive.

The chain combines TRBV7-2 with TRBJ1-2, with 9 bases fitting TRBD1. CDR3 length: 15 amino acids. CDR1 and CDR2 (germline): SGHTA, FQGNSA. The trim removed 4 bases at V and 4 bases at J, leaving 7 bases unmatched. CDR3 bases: TGTGCCAGCAGCTCTGCCGGGACAGGGATCTATGGCTACACCTTC. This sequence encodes CASSSAGTGIYGYTF.

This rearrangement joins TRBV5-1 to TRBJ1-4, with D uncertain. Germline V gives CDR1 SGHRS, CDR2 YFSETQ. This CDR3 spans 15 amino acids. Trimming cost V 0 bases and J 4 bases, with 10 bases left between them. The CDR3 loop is CASSLEPGYNEKLFF. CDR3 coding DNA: TGCGCCAGCAGCTTGGAGCCAGGCTATAATGAAAAACTGTTTTTT. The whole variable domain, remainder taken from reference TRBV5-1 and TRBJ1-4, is KAGVTQTPRYLIKTRGQQVTLSCSPISGHRSVSWYQQTPGQGLQFLFEYFSETQRNKGNFPGRFSGRQFSNSRSEMNVSTLELGDSALYLCASSLEPGYNEKLFFGSGTQLSVL.